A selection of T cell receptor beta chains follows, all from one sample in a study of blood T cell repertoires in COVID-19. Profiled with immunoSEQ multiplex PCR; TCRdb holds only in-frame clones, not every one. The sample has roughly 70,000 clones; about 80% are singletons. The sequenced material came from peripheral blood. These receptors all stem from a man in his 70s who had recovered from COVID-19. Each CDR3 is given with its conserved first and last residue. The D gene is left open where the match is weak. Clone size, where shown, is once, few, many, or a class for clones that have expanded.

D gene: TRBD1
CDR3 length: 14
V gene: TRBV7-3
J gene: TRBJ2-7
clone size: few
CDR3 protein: CASRSGQGTYEQYF
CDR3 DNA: TGTGCCAGCAGATCGGGACAGGGGACATACGAGCAGTACTTC

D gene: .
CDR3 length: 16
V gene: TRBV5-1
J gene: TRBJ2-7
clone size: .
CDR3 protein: CASTPGATFTIYEQYF
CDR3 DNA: TGCGCCAGCACCCCCGGCGCCACATTTACTATCTACGAGCAGTACTTC

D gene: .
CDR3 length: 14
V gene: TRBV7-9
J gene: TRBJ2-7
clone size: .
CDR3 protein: CASSLGGRWTEQYF
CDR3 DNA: TGTGCCAGCAGCTTAGGGGGCCGGTGGACCGAGCAGTACTTC

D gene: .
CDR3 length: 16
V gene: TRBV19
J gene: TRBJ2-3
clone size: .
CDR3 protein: CASSTARGSGTDTQYF
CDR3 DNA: TGTGCCAGTAGTACGGCCAGGGGTTCGGGCACAGATACGCAGTATTTT

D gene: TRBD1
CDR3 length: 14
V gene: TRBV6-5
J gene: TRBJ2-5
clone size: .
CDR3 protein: CASSYVDRAETQYF
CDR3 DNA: TGTGCCAGCAGTTACGTTGACAGGGCAGAGACCCAGTACTTC

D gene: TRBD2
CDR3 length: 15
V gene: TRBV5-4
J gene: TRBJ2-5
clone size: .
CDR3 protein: CASSITSGRWETQYF
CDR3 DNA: TGTGCCAGCAGCATCACTAGCGGGAGATGGGAGACCCAGTACTTC

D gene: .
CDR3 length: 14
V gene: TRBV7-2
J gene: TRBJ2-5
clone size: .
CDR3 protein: CASSLAQTRETQYF
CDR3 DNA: TGTGCCAGCAGCTTAGCACAAACCAGAGAGACCCAGTACTTC

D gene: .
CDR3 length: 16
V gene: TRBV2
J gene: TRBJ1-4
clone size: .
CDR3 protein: CASRRGRTSVSEKLFF
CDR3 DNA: TGTGCCAGCAGGCGGGGAAGGACCTCGGTGAGCGAAAAACTGTTTTTT

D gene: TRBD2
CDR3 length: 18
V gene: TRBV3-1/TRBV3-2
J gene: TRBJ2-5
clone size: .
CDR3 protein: CASSRTAGTSGSEETQYF
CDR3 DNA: TGTGCCAGCAGCCGAACCGCCGGGACTAGCGGGAGTGAGGAGACCCAGTACTTC

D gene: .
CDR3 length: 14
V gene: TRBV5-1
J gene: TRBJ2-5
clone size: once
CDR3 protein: CASSLGTAQETQYF
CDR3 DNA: TGCGCCAGCAGCTTGGGGACAGCCCAAGAGACCCAGTACTTC

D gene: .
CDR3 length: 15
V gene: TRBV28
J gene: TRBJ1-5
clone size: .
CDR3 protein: CASSFRQGYGQPQHF
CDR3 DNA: TGTGCCAGCAGTTTCCGGCAGGGGTATGGTCAGCCCCAGCATTTT

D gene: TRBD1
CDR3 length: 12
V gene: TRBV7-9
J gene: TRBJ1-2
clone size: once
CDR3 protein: CASSLEGQGYTF
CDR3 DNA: TGTGCCAGCAGCTTAGAGGGACAGGGCTACACCTTC

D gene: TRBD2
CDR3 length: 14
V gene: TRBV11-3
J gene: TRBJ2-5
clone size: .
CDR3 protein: CASSRTSGGETQYF
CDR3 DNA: TGTGCCAGCAGCCGGACTAGCGGGGGGGAGACCCAGTACTTC

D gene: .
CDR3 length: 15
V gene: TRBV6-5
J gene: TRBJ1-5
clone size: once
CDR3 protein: CASSPRGSSNQPQHF
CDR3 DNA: TGTGCCAGCAGCCCACGGGGATCGAGCAATCAGCCCCAGCATTTT

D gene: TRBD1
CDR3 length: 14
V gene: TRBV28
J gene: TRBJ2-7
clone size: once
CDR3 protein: CASSLRQGAYEQYF
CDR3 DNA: TGTGCCAGCAGTCTCCGACAGGGGGCCTACGAGCAGTACTTC

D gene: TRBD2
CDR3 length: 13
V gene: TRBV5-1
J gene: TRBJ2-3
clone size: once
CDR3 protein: CASSSAGADTQYF
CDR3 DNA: TGCGCCAGCAGCTCAGCGGGAGCAGATACGCAGTATTTT

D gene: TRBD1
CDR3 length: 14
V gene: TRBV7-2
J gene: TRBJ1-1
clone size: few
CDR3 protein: CASTQQGMNTEAFF
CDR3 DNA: TGTGCCAGCACCCAACAGGGGATGAACACTGAAGCTTTCTTT

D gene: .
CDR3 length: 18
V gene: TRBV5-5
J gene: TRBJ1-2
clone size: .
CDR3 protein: CASSLSAFTGQTNYGYTF
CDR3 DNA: TGTGCCAGCAGCTTGAGCGCTTTTACAGGGCAGACTAACTATGGCTACACCTTC

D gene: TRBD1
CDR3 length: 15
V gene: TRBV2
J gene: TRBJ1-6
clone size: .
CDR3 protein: CASSGDRGLGSPLHF
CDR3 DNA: TGTGCCAGCAGTGGAGACAGGGGATTAGGTTCACCCCTCCACTTT